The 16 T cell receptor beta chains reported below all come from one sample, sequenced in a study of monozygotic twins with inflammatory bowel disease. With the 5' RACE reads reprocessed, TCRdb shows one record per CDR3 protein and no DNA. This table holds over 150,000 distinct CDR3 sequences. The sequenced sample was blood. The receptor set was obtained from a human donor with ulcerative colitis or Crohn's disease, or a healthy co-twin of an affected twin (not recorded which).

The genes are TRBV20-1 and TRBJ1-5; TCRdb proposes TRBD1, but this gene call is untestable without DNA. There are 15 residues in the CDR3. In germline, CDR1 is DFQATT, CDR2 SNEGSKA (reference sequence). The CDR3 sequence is CSARYGAADNQPQHF.

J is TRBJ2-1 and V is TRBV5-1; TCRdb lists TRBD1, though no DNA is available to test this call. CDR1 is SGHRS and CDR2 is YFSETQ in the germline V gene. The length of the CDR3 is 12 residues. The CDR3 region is CASREDGVEQFF.

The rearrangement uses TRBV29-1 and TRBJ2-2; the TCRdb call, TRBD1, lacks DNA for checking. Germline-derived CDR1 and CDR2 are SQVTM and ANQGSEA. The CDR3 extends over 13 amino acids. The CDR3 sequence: CSVATGGTGELFF.

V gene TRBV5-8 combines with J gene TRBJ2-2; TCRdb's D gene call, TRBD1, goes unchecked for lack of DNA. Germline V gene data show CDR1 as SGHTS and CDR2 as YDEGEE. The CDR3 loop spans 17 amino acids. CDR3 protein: CASSWVHEGVNTGELFF.

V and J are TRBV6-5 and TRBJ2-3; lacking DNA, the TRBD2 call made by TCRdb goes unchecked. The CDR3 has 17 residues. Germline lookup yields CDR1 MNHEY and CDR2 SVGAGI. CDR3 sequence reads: CASSYSKRGGRTDTQYF.

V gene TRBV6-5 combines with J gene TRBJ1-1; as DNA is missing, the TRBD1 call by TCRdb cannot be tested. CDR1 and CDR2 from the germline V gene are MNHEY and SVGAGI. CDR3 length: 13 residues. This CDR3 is CATSSQGRTEAFF.

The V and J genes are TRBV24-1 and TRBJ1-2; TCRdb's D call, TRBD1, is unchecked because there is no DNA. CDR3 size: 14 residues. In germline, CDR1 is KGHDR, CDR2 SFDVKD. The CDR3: CATSGQGDDYGYTF.

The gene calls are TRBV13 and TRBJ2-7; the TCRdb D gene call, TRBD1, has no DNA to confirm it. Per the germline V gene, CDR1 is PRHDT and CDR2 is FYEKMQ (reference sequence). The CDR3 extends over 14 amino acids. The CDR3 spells CASSQSTGLDEQYF. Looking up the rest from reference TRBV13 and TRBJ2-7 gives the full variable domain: AAGVIQSPRHLIKEKRETATLKCYPIPRHDTVYWYQQGPGQDPQFLISFYEKMQSDKGSIPDRFSAQQFSDYHSELNMSSLELGDSALYFCASSQSTGLDEQYFGPGTRLTVT.

This CDR3 is CASSIIRFSGGSDKNIQYF. J is TRBJ2-4 and V is TRBV7-3; TCRdb reports TRBD1, a call that lacks DNA to check it against. The length of the CDR3 is 19 residues. The germline gives CDR1 SGHTA, CDR2 FQGTGA.

The CDR3 loop is CASSPGLEKAYNEQFF. This chain connects TRBV12-3 or TRBV12-4 to TRBJ2-1; TCRdb calls TRBD2, which cannot be checked without DNA. This CDR3 has 16 residues.

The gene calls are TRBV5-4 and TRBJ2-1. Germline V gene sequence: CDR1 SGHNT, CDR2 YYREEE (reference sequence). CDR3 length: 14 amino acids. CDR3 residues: CASSLDLSGNEQFF.

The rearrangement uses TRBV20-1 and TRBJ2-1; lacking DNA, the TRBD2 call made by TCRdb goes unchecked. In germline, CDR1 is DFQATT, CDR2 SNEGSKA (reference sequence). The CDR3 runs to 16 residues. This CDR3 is CSARVRTSGNYNEQFF.

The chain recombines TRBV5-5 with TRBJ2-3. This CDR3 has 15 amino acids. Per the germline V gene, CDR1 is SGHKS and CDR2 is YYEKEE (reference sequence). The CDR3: CASSINPPPTDTQYF.

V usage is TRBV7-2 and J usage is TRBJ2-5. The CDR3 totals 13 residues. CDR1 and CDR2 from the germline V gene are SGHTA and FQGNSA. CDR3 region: CASSLVARETQYF. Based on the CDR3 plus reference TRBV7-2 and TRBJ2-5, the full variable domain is GAGVSQSPSNKVTEKGKDVELRCDPISGHTALYWYRQSLGQGLEFLIYFQGNSAPDKSGLPSDRFSAERTGGSVSTLTIQRTQQEDSAVYLCASSLVARETQYFGPGTRLLVL.

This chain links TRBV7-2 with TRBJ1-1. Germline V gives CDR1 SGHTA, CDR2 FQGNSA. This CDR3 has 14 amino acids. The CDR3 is CASSGEGWNTEAFF.

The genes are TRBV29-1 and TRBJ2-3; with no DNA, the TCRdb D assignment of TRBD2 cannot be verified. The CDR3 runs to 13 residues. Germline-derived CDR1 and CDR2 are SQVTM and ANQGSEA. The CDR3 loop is CSVRLAGVDTQYF.